This TCR beta chain is from a study of esophageal squamous cell carcinoma under preoperative chemotherapy. MiXCR, applied by TCRdb to the PCR reads, yields one record per CDR3 protein. The sample contains approximately 16,000 distinct CDR3 sequences, more than 45% of which appear only once. Time point defined: before preoperative PTX-NDP chemotherapy. Preoperative chemotherapy with paclitaxel-nedaplatin was given to patients before surgery. Study-level findings and limits: Clonal contraction, more than amplification, hit abundant clones after paclitaxel-nedaplatin. After chemotherapy, TCR diversity rose significantly in peripheral T cells but not in tumor-infiltrating lymphocytes.

J lost 3 bases, V lost 2 bases, and 3 bases had no gene match. Looked up from germline, CDR1 is MNHEY and CDR2 is SVGAGI. The CDR3 loop spans 16 amino acids. Remarks on this clonotype: The target antigen is unknown.

The chain couples TRBV6-5 to TRBJ2-5; 13 bases fit TRBD2. The biological material was taken from a patient given preoperative chemotherapy. This TCR derives from a human donor with esophageal squamous cell carcinoma. The donor label of this sample is uncertain. CDR3 nucleotide sequence: TGTGCCAGCAGTTACCCTGGACTAGCGGGAGAAGAGACCCAGTACTTC. Translating it yields CASSYPGLAGEETQYF.